The 30 T cell receptor beta chains below come from one sample, sequenced in a study of shared clonotypes between healthy human individuals. Profiled with immunoSEQ multiplex PCR; TCRdb holds only in-frame clones, not every one. The table lists around 700,000 clones, more than 70% of them singletons. Input material: memory CD4+ T cells sorted from blood. Subset: CD45RA-negative fraction. These receptors came from a young woman in good health.

CDR3 protein: CASIPRDRGRFGQFF. CDR3 nucleotide sequence: TGTGCCAGCATTCCTAGAGACAGGGGGCGCTTCGGGCAGTTCTTC. The gene calls are TRBV28 and TRBJ2-1, with 10 bases fitting TRBD1. CDR1 is MDHEN, CDR2 SYDVKM, per germline. V was pared by 7 bases and J by 12 bases, with 15 bases of the junction left unmatched. CDR3 length: 15 amino acids.

The rearrangement links TRBV6-5 to TRBJ1-2; D might be TRBD1 (5 bases). This CDR3 region has 12 residues. CDR1 MNHEY and CDR2 SVGAGI come from the germline V gene. The germline V and J ends were trimmed by 5 bases and 7 bases, with 11 bases remaining between them. The CDR3 DNA sequence: TGTGCCAGCAGTGATTGGGGCGGTGGCTACACCTTC. Its translation is CASSDWGGGYTF.

V is TRBV5-4 and J is TRBJ2-3; 10 bases match TRBD2. This CDR3 has 15 amino acids. Germline CDR1 and CDR2: SGHNT and YYREEE (reference sequence). V was pared by 2 bases and J by 6 bases, with 6 bases of the junction left unmatched. The CDR3 DNA sequence: TGTGCCAGCAGCTTCGAGACTAGCGGGTACGATACGCAGTATTTT. Protein sequence: CASSFETSGYDTQYF. Filled out from reference TRBV5-4 and TRBJ2-3, the complete variable domain reads ETGVTQSPTHLIKTRGQQVTLRCSSQSGHNTVSWYQQALGQGPQFIFQYYREEENGRGNFPPRFSGLQFPNYSSELNVNALELDDSALYLCASSFETSGYDTQYFGPGTRLTVL.

This chain's CDR3 is CATKTGGGGNQPQHF. The CDR3 DNA reads as TGTGCCACCAAGACAGGGGGCGGCGGCAATCAGCCCCAGCATTTT. The rearrangement uses TRBV5-4 and TRBJ1-5, with 10 bases aligning to TRBD1. The V gene end was trimmed by 9 bases and the J gene end by 2 bases; junction bases not matched to a gene: 8. The germline V gene has CDR1 SGHNT and CDR2 YYREEE (reference sequence). CDR3 length equals 15 residues.

Here the CDR3 DNA reads TGTGCCAGTAGTATAGACGGGGAGAGTGAAAAACTGTTTTTT. It is translated as CASSIDGESEKLFF. The J gene is TRBJ1-4, the V gene TRBV19; D not resolved. The CDR3 extends over 14 amino acids. Germline loops: CDR1 LNHDA, CDR2 SQIVND (reference sequence). Trimming removed 0 bases at V and 7 bases at J, with 9 bases between.

This clone occurred a few times. The rearrangement joins TRBV7-9 to TRBJ2-7, with D perhaps being TRBD1 or TRBD2 (5 bases each). This CDR3 region has 15 residues. CDR1 SEHNR and CDR2 FQNEAQ come from the germline V gene (reference sequence). V was pared by 5 bases and J by 2 bases, with 16 bases between. For the CDR3, the DNA is TGTGCCAGCAGCGCAGAAGGGACGAGGGCCTACGAGCAGTACTTC. It encodes CASSAEGTRAYEQYF. Looking up the rest from reference TRBV7-9 and TRBJ2-7 gives the full variable domain: DTGVSQNPRHKITKRGQNVTFRCDPISEHNRLYWYRQTLGQGPEFLTYFQNEAQLEKSRLLSDRFSAERPKGSFSTLEIQRTEQGDSAMYLCASSAEGTRAYEQYFGPGTRLTVT.

The rearrangement joins TRBV4-1 to TRBJ2-1; TRBD2 matches at 7 bases. CDR3 length equals 16 residues. V was pared by 2 bases and J by 9 bases, with 13 bases of the junction left unmatched. CDR1 MGHRA and CDR2 YSYEKL come from the germline V gene. The CDR3 DNA reads as TGCGCCAGCAGCCAAAGCGGGGCAGCTGCCTGGGGTGAGCAGTTCTTC. Encoded protein: CASSQSGAAAWGEQFF.

This clone appeared a few times. This sequence joins TRBV7-2 and TRBJ2-1; TRBD2 aligns across 7 bases. The CDR3 totals 15 residues. V trimming: 5 bases; J trimming: 2 bases; junction bases outside the gene matches: 6. The germline V gene encodes CDR1 SGHTA and CDR2 FQGNSA. The CDR3 sequence is CASSPGLDTYNEQFF. DNA for the CDR3: TGTGCCAGCAGCCCCGGACTAGATACCTACAATGAGCAGTTCTTC.

V is TRBV28 and J is TRBJ2-5; 8 positions agree with TRBD1. Trimming at V came to 1 base and at J to 4 bases, leaving 2 bases not matched to a gene. Germline values: CDR1 MDHEN, CDR2 SYDVKM. The CDR3 consists of 14 residues. In DNA form, the CDR3 reads TGTGCCAGCAGTTTATTTCAGGGGGCAGAGACCCAGTACTTC. Translated: CASSLFQGAETQYF.

This clone was counted a single time. The chain is built from TRBV14 and TRBJ2-1, with D perhaps TRBD2 (6 bases). The CDR3 has 16 residues. Germline CDR1 SGHDN, CDR2 FVKESK. V lost 1 base to trimming and J lost 0 bases, with 10 bases between them. The CDR3 loop reads CASSQAKRASYNEQFF. The CDR3, as DNA: TGTGCCAGCAGCCAAGCGAAGCGGGCCTCCTACAATGAGCAGTTCTTC.

The chain combines TRBV5-6 with TRBJ1-2; weak D call: TRBD1 (6 bases). V lost 3 bases and J lost 2, with 11 bases in between. Germline V lookup: CDR1 SGHDT, CDR2 YYEEEE. This CDR3 comprises 14 residues. CDR3 nucleotide sequence: TGTGCCAGCAGCTATCTCGACAGGAACTATGGCTACACCTTC. Translated, it gives CASSYLDRNYGYTF.

Written as DNA, the CDR3 is TGTGCCAGCAGTTACGGTTTGGGGAGTGTCACCGGGGAGCTGTTTTTT. Encoded protein: CASSYGLGSVTGELFF. The J gene is TRBJ2-2, the V gene TRBV4-2; D possibly corresponds to TRBD2 (5 bases). The CDR3 spans 16 residues. Germline-derived CDR1 and CDR2 are LGHNA and YNFKEQ. V was pared by 6 bases and J by 4 bases, with 18 bases between.

The gene calls are TRBV6-1 and TRBJ2-3, with D unresolved. V was shortened by 5 bases and J by 0 bases, with 9 bases between the two germline ends. Germline assignment: CDR1 MNHNS and CDR2 SASEGT. The CDR3 consists of 14 residues. CDR3 residues: CASSNGGSTDTQYF. The CDR3 region has the DNA TGTGCCAGCAGTAATGGTGGGAGCACAGATACGCAGTATTTT.

Comment on this clone: At the DNA level, this CDR3 is encoded by other sequences in the same sample as well. V and J are TRBV5-1 and TRBJ1-3, with TRBD1 as a possible D gene (6 bases). Germline lookup yields CDR1 SGHRS and CDR2 YFSETQ. With 0 bases removed from V and 3 bases from J, the gap between germline ends came to 10 bases. This CDR3 region has 15 residues. The CDR3 loop is CASSLATGSGNTIYF. Here the CDR3 DNA reads TGCGCCAGCAGCTTGGCCACAGGGAGTGGAAACACCATATATTTT.

V and J are TRBV21-1 and TRBJ2-1; whether TRBD2, the table's D call, matches the DNA was not checked. TRBV21-1 is flagged as a pseudogene. This CDR3 has 14 amino acids. The CDR3 here is CVLAEGMGYNEQFF. The CDR3 nucleotides are TGTGTTCTAGCGGAGGGCATGGGTTACAATGAGCAGTTCTTC.

The chain couples TRBV7-3 to TRBJ2-1, with D perhaps matching TRBD2 (6 bases). V was shortened by 5 bases and J by 8 bases, with 19 bases between the two germline ends. Germline lookup yields CDR1 SGHTA and CDR2 FQGTGA. The CDR3 length is 15 residues. CDR3 DNA: TGTGCCAGCAGCGATGAGGGACTCCGAGGCGATGAGCAGTTCTTC. Encoded protein: CASSDEGLRGDEQFF. Complete variable domain (other parts from reference TRBV7-3 and TRBJ2-1): GAGVSQTPSNKVTEKGKYVELRCDPISGHTALYWYRQSLGQGPEFLIYFQGTGAADDSGLPNDRFFAVRPEGSVSTLKIQRTERGDSAVYLCASSDEGLRGDEQFFGPGTRLTVL.

This chain joins TRBV29-1 and TRBJ2-5; D remains ambiguous. CDR1 and CDR2 (germline): SQVTM, ANQGSEA. V shed 3 bases and J shed 4 bases, with 6 bases lying between them. The CDR3 contains 11 residues. The CDR3 DNA follows: TGCAGCGTTGATCTCCGAGAGACCCAGTACTTC. Translating gives CSVDLRETQYF.

The chain links TRBV28 to TRBJ2-3; D ambiguous. Germline V gene data show CDR1 as MDHEN and CDR2 as SYDVKM. The CDR3 length is 15 residues. V was trimmed by 7 bases and J by 0 bases, leaving 14 bases between them. The CDR3 nucleotides are TGTGCCAGCACATCAAAGAAGATGAGCACAGATACGCAGTATTTT. Amino acids: CASTSKKMSTDTQYF.

With regard to this clone: Other DNA sequences in the same sample also yield this CDR3. V is TRBV19 and J is TRBJ1-1; tentative D call: TRBD1 (6 bases). V was shortened by 3 bases and J by 7 bases, with 9 bases between the two germline ends. Germline CDR1 reads LNHDA; CDR2 reads SQIVND (reference sequence). CDR3 length equals 12 residues. As DNA, the CDR3 is TGTGCCAGTAGTATTCGAGGGGGTGAAGCTTTCTTT. Translation gives CASSIRGGEAFF.

The chain joins TRBV10-3 to TRBJ1-3; TRBD1 might be the D (5 bases). Deletions cut 6 bases from V and 2 bases from J, with 8 bases between. CDR1 is ENHRY, CDR2 SYGVKD, per germline. This CDR3 contains 13 residues. The CDR3, as DNA: TGTGCCATCAGGGCCAGGGCTGGAAACACCATATATTTT. Its protein is CAIRARAGNTIYF.

The V call is TRBV7-2, the J call TRBJ2-2; 7 bases align to TRBD2. The V segment lost 5 bases and the J segment 3 bases; nucleotides outside the gene matches: 9. The germline V gene has CDR1 SGHTA and CDR2 FQGNSA. The CDR3 length is 16 residues. The CDR3 loop reads CASSRIALADTGELFF. CDR3 DNA: TGTGCCAGCAGCCGCATCGCTCTAGCGGACACCGGGGAGCTGTTTTTT.

The chain uses TRBV28 and TRBJ1-2, with 9 nucleotides matching TRBD1. V was clipped by 7 bases and J by 2 bases; unmatched bases: 5. The CDR3 is made up of 14 amino acids. The germline V gene encodes CDR1 MDHEN and CDR2 SYDVKM. CDR3: CASTLGTGNYGYTF. The CDR3 nucleotides are TGTGCCAGCACTCTCGGGACAGGGAACTATGGCTACACCTTC.

This sequence joins TRBV11-2 and TRBJ2-1; 10 positions match TRBD2. J gave up 8 bases and V 7 bases, and 17 bases lay outside the gene matches. The germline V gene encodes CDR1 SGHAT and CDR2 FQNNGV. The CDR3 is 17 amino acids. The DNA for the CDR3 is TGTGCCAGCAACCACCTGAACGGGACTAGCGATTGGGATGAGCAGTTCTTC. Amino acid sequence: CASNHLNGTSDWDEQFF.

In the case of this clone: Other DNA sequences from this sample encode an identical CDR3 as well. The chain joins TRBV9 to TRBJ2-1; 9 bases are shared with TRBD2. Germline V gives CDR1 SGDLS, CDR2 YYNGEE. The CDR3 extends over 17 amino acids. V lost 0 bases to trimming and J lost 1 base; unmatched junction nucleotides: 5. CDR3 residues: CASSVGHSGSSYNEQFF. The CDR3 DNA is TGTGCCAGCAGCGTAGGACATAGCGGGAGTTCCTACAATGAGCAGTTCTTC.

The CDR3 loop reads CASSYPDRDTEAFF. The CDR3 DNA follows: TGTGCCAGCAGCTACCCTGACAGGGACACTGAAGCTTTCTTT. The V and J genes are TRBV7-9 and TRBJ1-1; TRBD1 aligns across 7 bases. This CDR3 has 14 amino acids. Trimming took 4 bases from V and 3 from J; bases not matched to a gene: 5. Germline V gene sequence: CDR1 SEHNR, CDR2 FQNEAQ (reference sequence).

The rearrangement uses TRBV9 and TRBJ2-5; 8 bases are shared with TRBD2. The J call is in doubt because the DNA end fits TRBJ2-7 better. CDR3 size: 15 residues. The germline gives CDR1 SGDLS, CDR2 YYNGEE. The CDR3 DNA is TGTGCCAGCAGCGTAGATGAGCTAGCGGGTTCCGAGCAGTACTTC. It codes for CASSVDELAGSEQYF.

This clone was found a few times. This chain links TRBV27 with TRBJ2-1; possibly TRBD1 or TRBD2 for D (5 bases each). With 2 bases removed from V and 5 bases from J, the gap between germline ends came to 10 bases. Germline V gene data show CDR1 as MNHEY and CDR2 as SMNVEV (reference sequence). The CDR3 spans 14 residues. CDR3 region: CASSLHRDDNEQFF. In DNA, the CDR3 is TGTGCCAGCAGTTTACATCGGGACGACAATGAGCAGTTCTTC.

This clone appeared a few times. The rearrangement links TRBV29-1 to TRBJ2-2; no reliable D call. Germline-derived CDR1 and CDR2 are SQVTM and ANQGSEA. Trimming shortened V by 7 bases and J by 6 bases, and 18 bases separated the two germline ends. CDR3 length: 14 amino acids. CDR3 amino acids: CSAIRQARSGELFF. CDR3 in DNA: TGCAGCGCCATCAGGCAGGCCCGCTCCGGGGAGCTGTTTTTT.

In this sample, this clone turned up a few times. V usage is TRBV19 and J usage is TRBJ2-7; weak D call: TRBD2 (5 bases). Germline assignment: CDR1 LNHDA and CDR2 SQIVND (reference sequence). This CDR3 spans 12 amino acids. The V and J ends lost 5 bases and 3 bases respectively, with 8 bases between them. CDR3 DNA: TGTGCCAGTAGTCGGGGAAACTACGAGCAGTACTTC. Translation gives CASSRGNYEQYF. The whole variable domain, filled in from reference TRBV19 and TRBJ2-7, reads DGGITQSPKYLFRKEGQNVTLSCEQNLNHDAMYWYRQDPGQGLRLIYYSQIVNDFQKGDIAEGYSVSREKKESFPLTVTSAQKNPTAFYLCASSRGNYEQYFGPGTRLTVT.

The chain joins TRBV5-4 to TRBJ2-3, with a tentative D call TRBD1 (5 bases). Deletions cut 2 bases from V and 6 bases from J, with 13 bases between. The CDR3 has 14 amino acids. CDR1 is SGHNT and CDR2 is YYREEE in the germline V gene (reference sequence). CDR3 coding DNA: TGTGCCAGCAGCTTCCCAGGGCGCGTGGATACGCAGTATTTT. Its translation: CASSFPGRVDTQYF.